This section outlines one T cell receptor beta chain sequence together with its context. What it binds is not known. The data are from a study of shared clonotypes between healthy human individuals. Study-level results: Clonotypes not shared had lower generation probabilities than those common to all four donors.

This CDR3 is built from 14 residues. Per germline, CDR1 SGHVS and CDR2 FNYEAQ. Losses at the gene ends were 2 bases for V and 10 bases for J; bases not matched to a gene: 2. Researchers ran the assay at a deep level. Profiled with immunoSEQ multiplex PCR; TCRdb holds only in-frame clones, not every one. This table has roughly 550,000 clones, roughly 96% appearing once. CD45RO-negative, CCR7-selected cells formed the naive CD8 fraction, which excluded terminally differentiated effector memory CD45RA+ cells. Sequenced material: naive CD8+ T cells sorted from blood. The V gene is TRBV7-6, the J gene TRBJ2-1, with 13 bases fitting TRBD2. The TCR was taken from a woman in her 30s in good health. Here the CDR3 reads CASSLTSGREEQFF. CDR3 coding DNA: TGTGCCAGCAGCTTAACTAGCGGGAGGGAAGAGCAGTTCTTC.